This T cell receptor beta chain was observed in a study of shared clonotypes between healthy human individuals. Whole-study findings and limits: A reduction in generation probabilities was seen for non-shared clonotypes relative to those shared by all four donors.

Per the study methods: As immunoSEQ supplied junction-only sequences (without quality scores), filtering differed. Measured with immunoSEQ multiplex PCR; TCRdb has only the in-frame clones, and not every one. The V and J calls and clone size are taken from that table; D and trimming were inferred from the DNA. The table shows about 1 million clones, with about four fifths occurring only once. Only Caucasian adults living in Nashville, Tennessee served as donors. Memory CD4+ cells were the fraction left after CD45RA+ naive selection. Comments on this clone: Its antigen is undetermined.

Material: memory CD4+ T cells from PBMCs. Subset given: CD45RA-negative fraction. The sequence was obtained from a man younger than 30 in good health. Some clones in this sample may be carry-over from other donors' samples.

The CDR3 DNA reads TGTGCCAGCAGGCCCCCACAGGGGGCCCTGCATGGCTACACCTTC. Translated, it gives CASRPPQGALHGYTF. The chain carries TRBV28 and TRBJ1-2; 9 bases are a match to TRBD1. V shed 6 bases and J 6 bases; nucleotides not matched to a gene: 11. CDR1 is MDHEN, CDR2 SYDVKM, per germline. The CDR3 has 15 amino acids.